The 9 T cell receptor beta chains listed next were all sequenced from one sample in a study of OX40 agonist ivuxolimab in advanced cancers. TCRdb's table, derived via immunoSEQ multiplex PCR, lists solely in-frame clones and lacks some. The table shows some 86,000 clones, with 70% to 90% occurring only once. The sequences come from CD4+ or CD8+ T cells sorted from blood, collected in a trial of the OX40 agonist ivuxolimab. The receptor set was obtained from an adult with an advanced solid tumor such as melanoma, head and neck, liver or kidney cancer.

J is TRBJ2-7 and V is TRBV5-1; D unresolved. V lost 4 bases and J 2 bases, leaving 7 bases between the germline ends. The CDR3 loop spans 12 amino acids. The V gene's germline CDR1 is SGHRS and CDR2 YFSETQ. The DNA of the CDR3 is TGCGCCAGCAGCGCAACAGCCTACGAGCAGTACTTC. As protein: CASSATAYEQYF. Complete variable domain (other parts from reference TRBV5-1 and TRBJ2-7): KAGVTQTPRYLIKTRGQQVTLSCSPISGHRSVSWYQQTPGQGLQFLFEYFSETQRNKGNFPGRFSGRQFSNSRSEMNVSTLELGDSALYLCASSATAYEQYFGPGTRLTVT.

The V and J genes are TRBV27 and TRBJ1-4; D is unresolved. Germline values: CDR1 MNHEY, CDR2 SMNVEV (reference sequence). V lost 8 bases, J lost 11 bases, and 18 bases lay in between. This CDR3 comprises 13 residues. CDR3 residues: CASRSFGVGKLFF. For the CDR3, the DNA is TGTGCCAGCCGAAGTTTCGGGGTGGGGAAACTGTTTTTT.

This chain links TRBV7-3 with TRBJ2-7; perhaps TRBD2 as D (6 bases). The germline V gene encodes CDR1 SGHTA and CDR2 FQGTGA. This CDR3 spans 13 amino acids. The V gene lost 3 bases and the J gene lost 5 bases, with 11 bases spanning the gap. This CDR3 reads CASSFYGGDEQYF. CDR3 nucleotides: TGTGCCAGCAGCTTTTATGGAGGGGACGAGCAGTACTTC.

V and J are TRBV28 and TRBJ1-1; D unresolved. Trimming cost V 4 bases and J 0 bases, with 9 bases left between them. Per germline, CDR1 MDHEN and CDR2 SYDVKM. CDR3 length equals 14 residues. CDR3 in amino acids: CASSSPTVNTEAFF. The DNA of the CDR3 is TGTGCCAGCAGTTCGCCTACAGTGAACACTGAAGCTTTCTTT.

The chain recombines TRBV19 with TRBJ1-2; D remains ambiguous. V was shortened by 11 bases and J by 6 bases, with 19 bases between the two germline ends. Germline CDR1 is LNHDA and CDR2 is SQIVND (reference sequence). The CDR3 consists of 13 residues. As DNA, the CDR3 is TGTGCCGCCGGCCCAGAGCCTTGGGATGGCTACACCTTC. This sequence encodes CAAGPEPWDGYTF.

The chain uses TRBV7-9 and TRBJ2-5; perhaps TRBD2 as D (6 bases). Trimming took 5 bases from V and 4 from J, leaving 17 bases between them. Per the germline V gene, CDR1 is SEHNR and CDR2 is FQNEAQ (reference sequence). The CDR3 is 15 residues long. Here the CDR3 reads CASSPGRGIGETQYF. The DNA of the CDR3 is TGTGCCAGCAGCCCTGGTCGGGGGATAGGAGAGACCCAGTACTTC.

The J gene is TRBJ1-2, the V gene TRBV2; D is unresolved. CDR3 size: 13 residues. Germline CDR1 SNHLY, CDR2 FYNNEI. Trimming took 1 base from V and 4 from J, leaving 7 bases between them. The chain's CDR3 is CASSEGATYGYTF. In nucleotides, the CDR3 is TGTGCCAGCAGTGAAGGGGCCACCTATGGCTACACCTTC.

V is TRBV19 and J is TRBJ2-1; 8 bases line up with TRBD2. CDR3 length: 14 residues. Per germline, CDR1 LNHDA and CDR2 SQIVND (reference sequence). V was pared by 8 bases and J by 0 bases, with 3 bases of the junction left unmatched. DNA for the CDR3: TGTGCCAGTTCGGGGGGGAGCTCCTACAATGAGCAGTTCTTC. This translates into CASSGGSSYNEQFF.

The chain couples TRBV27 to TRBJ2-1; 9 bases align to TRBD2. Germline V gene sequence: CDR1 MNHEY, CDR2 SMNVEV (reference sequence). V was clipped by 5 bases and J by 4 bases; unmatched bases: 6. This CDR3 has 15 amino acids. CDR3 nucleotides: TGTGCCAGCAGTCCTGGACTAGCGCCTTACAATGAGCAGTTCTTC. Its translation is CASSPGLAPYNEQFF.